This T cell receptor beta chain was observed in a study of T cell clonotyping in hematopoietic cell transplantation. About the research overall: Cytoreduction preceded collection of pretransplant recipient samples. Study-level results: At the given depth, recipient repertoires were over 95% de novo clonotypes. Graft donor and pretransplant recipient Inverse Simpson Index values predicted broader posttransplant TCR diversity.

A note on this clone: The antigen remains unidentified.

Time point: recipient sample about 28 days before transplant, after cytoreduction. Recipients were bled about 28 days pretransplant and at posttransplant days 30, 100, 180. In germline, CDR1 is SGHKS, CDR2 YYEKEE (reference sequence). The CDR3 is 15 amino acids. The germline V and J ends were trimmed by 4 bases and 4 bases, with 15 bases remaining between them. The repertoire was sequenced with immunoSEQ multiplex PCR; TCRdb's copy has only in-frame clones and lacks some. The sample lists roughly 46,000 clones, roughly 80% seen once, with 5.3% in the top ten. V gene TRBV5-5 combines with J gene TRBJ1-5; D is undetermined. The receptor was derived from a man in his sixties with myelodysplastic syndrome. Some clones in this sample may be carry-over from other donors' samples. Here the sequenced sample was peripheral blood mononuclear cells, taken before stem cell transplant. The CDR3 nucleotides are TGTGCCAGCAGCACCCAGTTGGGTTGGAATCAGCCCCAGCATTTT. Protein sequence: CASSTQLGWNQPQHF.